The entry that follows covers one TCR beta chain sequence. This sample was taken from a study of molecular identifiers for immune sequencing clone quantification. Overall study: Four portions were sequenced after RNA from approximately 20,000 or 98,000 naive CD8 cells was split five ways in replicates.

A CD8+CD4-CCR7+CD45RA+ phenotype served as the sorting definition for naive CD8 T cells. V shed 1 base and J 6 bases; nucleotides not matched to a gene: 7. This CDR3 has 14 amino acids. Germline assignment: CDR1 GTSNPN and CDR2 SVGIG (reference sequence). TCRdb re-analysed the PCR reads in MiXCR, keeping a single row per CDR3 protein. The sample holds some 590,000 distinct CDR3 sequences, over 25% seen once. The clonotype comes from a human donor in good health. Some libraries in this study had Jurkat cell RNA spiked in. The chain links TRBV30 to TRBJ2-7; 9 bases align to TRBD2. The sequenced sample consisted of naive CD8+ T cells from blood, with Jurkat cell RNA spiked in. Subset indicated: FACS-sorted CD8+CD4-CCR7+CD45RA+ naive T cells. CDR3 protein: CAWSAGTSHTEQYF. CDR3 DNA sequence: TGTGCCTGGAGTGCCGGGACTAGCCACACCGAGCAGTACTTC. The full variable domain, completed using reference TRBV30 and TRBJ2-7, is SQTIHQWPATLVQPVGSPLSLECTVEGTSNPNLYWYRQAAGRGLQLLFYSVGIGQISSEVPQNLSASRPQDRQFILSSKKLLLSDSGFYLCAWSAGTSHTEQYFGPGTRLTVT.